This T cell receptor beta chain derives from a study of CD8 T cells in ankylosing spondylitis. Findings and limits, study-wide: Prior work had noted some motif variants in reactive arthritis blood and synovial fluid. Significant enrichment of disease-linked clones was reportedly seen in matched ankylosing spondylitis synovial fluid. Researchers report that disease-linked clones proved CD8+ and relatively rare in peripheral blood. It appeared that ankylosing spondylitis blood was characterized by a TCR beta motif of under ten highly homologous variants.

With molecular barcodes, quantitative 5'-RACE was used to make the TCR beta libraries. TCRdb ran MiXCR on the 5' RACE reads and lists one entry per CDR3 protein. The data contain some 840,000 distinct CDR3 sequences, around 11% of them singletons. This clonotype has more than one count but fewer than ten. Its target is unknown. This CDR3 region has 15 residues. CDR1 is SGHTA and CDR2 is FQGNSA in the germline V gene. Trimming took 2 bases from V and 4 from J; bases not matched to a gene: 6. The sample consisted of blood, either unsorted or a sorted T cell fraction (not recorded which). This TCR came from a male donor with ankylosing spondylitis. This chain joins TRBV7-2 and TRBJ2-7; 9 bases align to TRBD2. DNA of the CDR3: TGTGCCAGCAGCTTACGGGTAGCGGGAGTTTACGAGCAGTACTTC. Its translation: CASSLRVAGVYEQYF.